Shown below are 3 T cell receptor beta chains from a single sample sequenced in a study of brain T cells in children with intractable seizures. Only cases whose brain tissue showed the highest T cell transcript signatures were sequenced. The method was immunoSEQ multiplex PCR; TCRdb's version includes in-frame clones alone and lacks a portion of them. The data show 7,500 to 9,000 clones, 69% seen once. Sequences were derived from resected brain tissue, sampled at surgery. Source of these receptors: a girl aged 2 to 9 with tuberous sclerosis and intractable seizures.

This clone was picked up a small number of times. V gene TRBV6-5 combines with J gene TRBJ1-2; D is undetermined. V gave up 0 bases and J gave up 4 bases, with 6 bases separating them. Germline CDR1 reads MNHEY; CDR2 reads SVGAGI. The CDR3 consists of 13 residues. CDR3 protein: CASSYSSSYGYTF. The CDR3 DNA reads TGTGCCAGCAGTTACTCGTCCTCCTATGGCTACACCTTC.

The genes are TRBV11-2 and TRBJ1-6; D is uncertain. V lost 4 bases and J 5 bases, leaving 6 bases between the germline ends. The CDR3 runs to 13 residues. CDR1 is SGHAT, CDR2 FQNNGV, per germline. The CDR3 region has the DNA TGTGCCAGCAGCTACGACAATAATTCACCCCTCCACTTT. This encodes CASSYDNNSPLHF.

Only one count was recorded for this clone. V is TRBV5-1 and J is TRBJ1-6, with unresolved D. V was trimmed by 0 bases and J by 0 bases, leaving 10 bases between them. This CDR3 comprises 17 residues. CDR1 is SGHRS and CDR2 is YFSETQ in the germline V gene. The CDR3 reads CASSLVEGSSYNSPLHF. The CDR3 nucleotides are TGCGCCAGCAGCTTGGTGGAGGGCAGCTCCTATAATTCACCCCTCCACTTT.